This TCR beta chain comes out of a study of shared clonotypes between healthy human individuals (TCRdb year 2020). Concerning the study at large: The cohort included three men and a couple of women between 18 and 49 years of age. For each donor, CD4 naive and CD4 memory were each run on three plates, CD8 naive on two plates, and CD8 memory on one plate. To estimate repertoire size and how much clonotypes are shared between individuals, the study performed deep sequencing of blood TCR repertoires from a few healthy adults. To increase sequencing depth and limit assay-specific biases, different laboratories used diverse techniques to prepare libraries and sequence TCR repertoires. Per donor, leukapheresis produced somewhere between about 0.8 and 9.5 billion PBMCs. General study outcomes and caveats: Larger estimated clonotype richness was generally found for naive subsets than for memory subsets. Clonotypes shared by all four sorted-subset donors showed higher generation probabilities than non-shared clonotypes. Only blood was sampled, and tissue TCR repertoires likely differ from those in blood. Even with the large sequencing depth, rarefaction of the sorted-subset datasets indicated that sequencing was incomplete. Because the study included a small number of donors, the genetic and exposure-history diversity represented was limited. When several donors were compared, the shared fraction of clonotypes was roughly 4.8% for naive CD4, 3.5% to 4% for naive CD8, about 2.5% for memory CD4, and 0.4% for memory CD8. Based on pairwise subsampling, the degree of clonotype sharing among donors was expected to be affected by sequencing depth.

Using the deep immunoSEQ assay, multiplex PCR amplified TCR CDR3 regions from genomic DNA. Extracted genomic DNA from each cell subset was distributed evenly across all wells of several immunoSEQ 96-well plates, and each plate was treated as a replicate. For sorted subsets, around 200 ng genomic DNA, equal to tens of thousands of T cell genomes, was loaded into each replicate PCR. Purified libraries were measured with a Qubit 3.0 fluorometer, size-checked on a Bioanalyzer 2100, and measured again with the KAPA Library Quantification kit. Every immunoSEQ 96-well plate was sequenced on a separate single-read 150-cycle Illumina NextSeq 550 flow cell. Under the source paper's analysis protocol: Because only junctional sequences without quality scores were contained in the immunoSEQ output, filtering matching that applied to full-length reads could not be performed. Sequences were annotated with PyIR, a Python wrapper for IgBLAST v1.9, and V/J genes and CDR3 were assigned using IMGT germline references. Reads were filtered out if the reads had weak V/J assignments (E-value above 1e-6), no CDR3, stop codons, out-of-frame junctions, or ambiguous translated residues. V3J clonotypes were defined as sequences sharing an identical inferred V gene, J gene, and CDR3 amino acid sequence. To compute the percentage overlap between repertoires, the number of shared unique clonotypes was divided by the size of the smaller repertoire. Repertoire richness was assessed with RTK rarefaction, the Chao1 estimator, and Recon v2.1 estimates of unobserved clonotypes. OLGA was used to compute generation probabilities for all TCRbeta clonotypes that the gDNA method yielded from a handful of donors. Drawn from immuneACCESS, this table holds only the in-frame rearrangements with V and J called that TCRdb kept. Clones are partly lost; checked studies trace under half to an unresolved V gene and leave the rest unexplained. The DNA gave D and trimming, while V, J and clone size come from that table. This sample gives about 820,000 clones in total; 92% of them show up just once. Clones ranked in the top ten supply around 24% of the sample.

CD8 naive samples consisted of CD45RO-negative cells that were positively selected for CCR7, yielding a CD45RA+CCR7+ population without TemRA cells. The donors were healthy, HIV-negative adults with no recently reported acute infections or vaccinations. Only Caucasian adults living in Nashville, Tennessee, USA were represented among the donors. Blood was obtained by leukapheresis, after which PBMCs were separated by Ficoll-Histopaque density gradient centrifugation and cryopreserved in liquid nitrogen vapor phase. Purity and quantity of every magnetically sorted T cell population were checked by analytical flow cytometry. Each sorted fraction had its genomic DNA isolated and then quantified by UV absorbance on a Nanodrop 2000c. Comments on this clone: What this receptor recognizes is not known. Base quality data are lacking; no much larger clone is found one base away.

The origin of this receptor is a man aged 25 to 45 in good health. Sequenced material: naive CD8+ T cells sorted from blood. The sample's cell subset or site label is to be understood as: CD45RA+CCR7+.

The CDR3 reads as follows: CASSYFAPGVEQYF. The nucleotides read TGTGCCAGCAGTTACTTCGCCCCAGGGGTCGAGCAGTACTTC. Recombination joined TRBV6-5 with TRBJ2-7; the D gene is perhaps TRBD1, on 6 matching bases. There are 14 amino acids in the CDR3, from cysteine to phenylalanine inclusive. Only the CDR3 DNA stays, 42 bases, in frame from base 1. In the germline V gene, CDR1 corresponds to MNHEY and CDR2 to SVGAGI. V gives up 1 base and J gives up 6 bases, and the segment between their germline ends measures 13 bases.